This TCR beta chain emerged from a study of metastatic and nonmetastatic thyroid tumors. Study in general: Both malignant and benign thyroid patients supplied peripheral blood and tumor or nodule tissue samples, across which the repertoires of these patients were then compared. Whole-study findings and limits: The study reportedly found significantly higher TCR beta diversity in malignant thyroid tumors than benign nodules, in blood and tumor.

Prior to thyroid surgery, none of the patients had received any treatment. As processed by the authors: The distant-metastasis classifier for papillary thyroid cancer was built from CDR3 differences across clinicopathological groups. MiXCR was used by TCRdb to re-call the PCR reads. TCRdb's processing, not the authors' own work, is the source of the V and J calls. In the table there are over 25,000 clones, 18% of which are singletons. This clone was counted ten times or more. The target antigen is unknown. Per germline, CDR1 LGHDT and CDR2 YNNKEL (reference sequence). There are 13 residues in the CDR3. The V end was cut by 4 bases, the J end by 6 bases, with 13 bases between.

The J gene is TRBJ2-7, the V gene TRBV3-1; the D gene is possibly TRBD2 (6 bases). The sequence came from a female donor with papillary thyroid cancer or a benign thyroid nodule (not recorded which). Some clones in this sample may be carry-over from other donors' samples. Input material: blood. The CDR3 region is CASSPRERAEQYF. CDR3 nucleotide sequence: TGTGCCAGCAGCCCTCGGGAGAGGGCCGAGCAGTACTTC.